Below are 9 T cell receptor beta chains sequenced from a single sample in a study of cytomegalovirus exposure and HLA in healthy donors (dated by TCRdb to 2015 to 2018). The library was obtained by the immunoSEQ multiplex PCR assay. Drawn from immuneACCESS, this table holds only the in-frame rearrangements with V and J called that TCRdb kept. Clones are partly lost; checked studies trace under half to an unresolved V gene and leave the rest unexplained. In all, the sample holds over 100,000 clones, and around 87% of those were seen once. The ten top clones hold about 6.3% of the sample. The sample taken for sequencing was PBMCs. The source is a woman under 30 in good health and CMV-seropositive.

In this sample, this clone turned up once. The chain links TRBV6-5 to TRBJ1-2, with D perhaps matching TRBD1 (6 bases). Germline CDR1 is MNHEY and CDR2 is SVGAGI. The V gene lost 2 bases and the J gene lost 4 bases, with 11 bases spanning the gap. The CDR3 runs 14 residues. The CDR3 DNA follows: TGTGCCAGCAGTTACCTGGACAGCTCCTATGGCTACACCTTC. It specifies CASSYLDSSYGYTF.

CDR3 in DNA: TGCGCCAGCAGTTCTGGGGAGGCCCAGCCTGAAGCTTTCTTT. Translated: CASSSGEAQPEAFF. The chain carries TRBV5-1 and TRBJ1-1; D ambiguous. Germline assignment: CDR1 SGHRS and CDR2 YFSETQ. This CDR3 is built from 14 residues. V was pared by 5 bases and J by 6 bases, with 17 bases between.

The CDR3 loop reads CASSLQGGANYGYTF. The CDR3 DNA follows: TGTGCCAGCAGCTTACAAGGGGGCGCAAACTATGGCTACACCTTC. This chain connects TRBV11-2 to TRBJ1-2; 7 bases are shared with TRBD1. This CDR3 contains 15 residues. J was trimmed by 2 bases and V by 2 bases; bases with no gene match: 5. Germline V gene lookup returns CDR1 SGHAT and CDR2 FQNNGV.

V usage is TRBV18 and J usage is TRBJ1-6; 8 positions agree with TRBD1. From germline, CDR1 is KGHSH and CDR2 LQKENI. This CDR3 comprises 17 residues. V gave up 5 bases and J gave up 8 bases; unmatched junction bases: 14. This chain's CDR3 is CASSSLPGGPNHSPLHF. CDR3 DNA sequence: TGTGCCAGCTCATCACTTCCAGGGGGCCCTAATCATTCACCCCTCCACTTT.

V is TRBV6-6 and J is TRBJ1-5; D gene unclear. The V gene's germline CDR1 is MNHNY and CDR2 SVGAGI (reference sequence). The CDR3 is 14 residues long. Deletions cut 6 bases from V and 3 bases from J, with 12 bases between. CDR3 loop: CASSRDSVNQPQHF. The CDR3 bases are TGTGCCAGCAGCCGTGACTCCGTCAATCAGCCCCAGCATTTT.

This chain uses TRBV19 with TRBJ2-2; D not resolved. The CDR3 is 14 amino acids. Trimming stripped 9 bases from V and 1 base from J, with 12 bases between. Looked up from germline, CDR1 is LNHDA and CDR2 is SQIVND (reference sequence). The DNA of the CDR3 is TGTGCCAGCCAGTATAGCTGGAACACCGGGGAGCTGTTTTTT. It is translated as CASQYSWNTGELFF.

The rearrangement links TRBV7-2 to TRBJ2-7; D unclear. Trimming removed 5 bases at V and 4 bases at J, with 12 bases between. The CDR3 is 13 amino acids. Per the germline V gene, CDR1 is SGHTA and CDR2 is FQGNSA. CDR3 sequence reads: CASSPRVAYEQYF. In DNA, the CDR3 is TGTGCCAGCAGCCCCCGGGTGGCGTACGAGCAGTACTTC.

V usage is TRBV19 and J usage is TRBJ1-1; TRBD1 might be the D (5 bases). The CDR3 has 14 residues. The germline V gene has CDR1 LNHDA and CDR2 SQIVND (reference sequence). Trimming left V 3 bases short and J 1 base short, with 9 bases between. CDR3 DNA sequence: TGTGCCAGTAGTATTAATAGGGGGAACACTGAAGCTTTCTTT. Protein: CASSINRGNTEAFF.

The V gene is TRBV5-1, the J gene TRBJ2-3, with 12 bases matching TRBD2. V lost 7 bases to trimming and J lost 5 bases; unmatched junction nucleotides: 5. In germline, CDR1 is SGHRS, CDR2 YFSETQ. The CDR3 totals 14 residues. This chain's CDR3 is CASGMTSGGDTQYF. In DNA form, the CDR3 reads TGCGCCAGCGGGATGACTAGCGGGGGAGATACGCAGTATTTT.